This TCR beta chain is drawn from a study of identical twins. Study-wide points: Cord blood beta clonotypes that were abundant carried fewer insertions, and memory repertoires showed no such trend.

Of note for this clonotype: What it recognizes is unknown.

TCRdb called the 5' RACE reads again in MiXCR, with one record for every CDR3 protein. The data contain about 200,000 distinct CDR3 sequences, more than 15% of them singletons. Separately, the same data were catalogued under a study of T cells expressing NK-cell markers. That paper adds: It was from sorted CD3+CD56+NKG2C+, CD3+CD56+NKG2C- and CD3+CD56-NKG2C+ T cells that TCR beta repertoires came. Roughly 6 donors had dominant NKG2C+ clonotypes that comprised about 1.0-8% of their CD8+ T cells. These clonotypes, the leaders elsewhere, also led the CD3+CD56-NKG2C+ fraction in several donors.

The source of this sequence is a woman younger than 35 in good health. Material: CD8+ T cells sorted from blood.

CDR3 amino acids: CASSKTSVQYF. CDR3 in DNA: TGTGCCAGCAGCAAAACCAGTGTGCAGTACTTC. The chain employs TRBV13 and TRBJ2-7, with D unclear. The germline V gene encodes CDR1 PRHDT and CDR2 FYEKMQ (reference sequence). The CDR3 covers 11 residues. V shed 5 bases and J shed 9 bases, with 11 bases lying between them.